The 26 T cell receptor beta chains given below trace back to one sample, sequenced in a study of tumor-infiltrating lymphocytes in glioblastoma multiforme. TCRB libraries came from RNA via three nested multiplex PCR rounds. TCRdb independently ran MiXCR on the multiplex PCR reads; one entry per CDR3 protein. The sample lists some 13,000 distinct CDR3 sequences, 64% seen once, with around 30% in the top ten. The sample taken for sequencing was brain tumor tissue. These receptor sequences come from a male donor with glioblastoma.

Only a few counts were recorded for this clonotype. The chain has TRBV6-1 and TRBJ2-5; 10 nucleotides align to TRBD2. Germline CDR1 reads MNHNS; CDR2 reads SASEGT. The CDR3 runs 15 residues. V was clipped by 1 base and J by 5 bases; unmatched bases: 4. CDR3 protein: CASSEGAGGHETQYF. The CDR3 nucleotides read TGTGCCAGCAGTGAAGGAGCGGGAGGGCATGAGACCCAGTACTTC.

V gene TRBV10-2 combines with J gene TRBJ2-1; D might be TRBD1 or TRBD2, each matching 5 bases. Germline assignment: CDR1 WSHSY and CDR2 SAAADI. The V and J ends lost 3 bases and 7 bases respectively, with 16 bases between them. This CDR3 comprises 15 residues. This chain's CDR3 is CASSDRGRGINEQFF. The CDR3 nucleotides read TGCGCCAGCAGTGATAGGGGACGAGGTATAAATGAGCAGTTCTTC.

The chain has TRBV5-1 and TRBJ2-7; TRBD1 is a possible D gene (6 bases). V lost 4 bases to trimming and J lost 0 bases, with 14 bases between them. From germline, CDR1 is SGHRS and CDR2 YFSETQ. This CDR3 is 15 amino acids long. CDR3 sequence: CASSQTTGNSYEQYF. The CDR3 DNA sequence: TGCGCCAGCAGCCAAACGACAGGTAACTCCTACGAGCAGTACTTC.

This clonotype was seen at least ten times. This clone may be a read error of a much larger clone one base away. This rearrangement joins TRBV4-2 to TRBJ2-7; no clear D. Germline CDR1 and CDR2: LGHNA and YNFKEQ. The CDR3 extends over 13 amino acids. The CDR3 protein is CGSSHLTSYEQYF. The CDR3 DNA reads TGTGGCAGCAGCCATCTTACAAGTTACGAGCAGTACTTC.

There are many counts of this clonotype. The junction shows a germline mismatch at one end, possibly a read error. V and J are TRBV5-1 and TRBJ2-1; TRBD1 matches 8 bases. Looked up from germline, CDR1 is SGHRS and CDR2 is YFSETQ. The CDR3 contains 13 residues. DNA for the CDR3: TGCGCCAGCAGCCCAGGACAGGGCAATGAGCAGCTCTTC. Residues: CASSPGQGNEQLF.

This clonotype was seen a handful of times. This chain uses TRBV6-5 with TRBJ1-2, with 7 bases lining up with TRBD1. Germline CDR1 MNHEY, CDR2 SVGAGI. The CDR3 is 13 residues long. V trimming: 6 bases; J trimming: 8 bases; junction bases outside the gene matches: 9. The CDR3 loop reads CASRPQGRGGYTF. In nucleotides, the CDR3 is TGTGCCAGCAGACCACAGGGGCGCGGAGGCTACACCTTC.

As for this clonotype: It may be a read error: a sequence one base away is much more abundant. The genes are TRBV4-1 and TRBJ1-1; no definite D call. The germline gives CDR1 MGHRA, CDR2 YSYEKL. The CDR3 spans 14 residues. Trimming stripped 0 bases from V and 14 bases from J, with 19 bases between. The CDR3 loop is CASSQERGPFGVFF. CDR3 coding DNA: TGCGCCAGCAGCCAAGAACGGGGTCCATTTGGAGTCTTCTTT.

As DNA, the CDR3 is TGTGCCATCAGTGAGGGCCCTGCCTCCTACGAGCAGTACTTC. It codes for CAISEGPASYEQYF. This rearrangement joins TRBV10-3 to TRBJ2-7; no clear D. The V gene lost 2 bases and the J gene lost 0 bases, with 8 bases spanning the gap. This CDR3 has 14 residues. Looked up from germline, CDR1 is ENHRY and CDR2 is SYGVKD.

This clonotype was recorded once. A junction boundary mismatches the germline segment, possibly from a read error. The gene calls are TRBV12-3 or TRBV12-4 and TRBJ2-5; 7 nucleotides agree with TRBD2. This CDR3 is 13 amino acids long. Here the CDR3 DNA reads TGTGCCTGCAGTTTTGGACTAGAAGAGACCCAGTACTTC. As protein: CACSFGLEETQYF.

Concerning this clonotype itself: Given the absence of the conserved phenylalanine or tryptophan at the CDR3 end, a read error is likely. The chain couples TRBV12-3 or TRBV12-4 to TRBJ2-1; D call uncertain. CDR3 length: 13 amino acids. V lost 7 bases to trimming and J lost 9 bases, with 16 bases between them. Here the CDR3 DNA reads TGTGCCAGCACCGTCAGAGAAGAAGGTGAGCAGTTCGTC. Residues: CASTVREEGEQFV.

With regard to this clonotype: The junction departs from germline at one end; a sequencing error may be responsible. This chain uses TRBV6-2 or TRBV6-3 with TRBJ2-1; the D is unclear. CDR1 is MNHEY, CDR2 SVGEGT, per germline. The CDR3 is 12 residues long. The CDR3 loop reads CASTPGSNEQFF. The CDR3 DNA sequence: TGTGCAAGCACCCCCGGGTCGAATGAGCAGTTCTTC.

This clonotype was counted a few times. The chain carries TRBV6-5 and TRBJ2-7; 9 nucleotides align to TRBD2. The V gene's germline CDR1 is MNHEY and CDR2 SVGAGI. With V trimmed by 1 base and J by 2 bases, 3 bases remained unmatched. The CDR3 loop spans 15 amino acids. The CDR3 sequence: CASSYLAGVPYEQYF. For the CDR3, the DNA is TGTGCCAGCAGTTACTTAGCGGGAGTCCCCTACGAGCAGTACTTC.

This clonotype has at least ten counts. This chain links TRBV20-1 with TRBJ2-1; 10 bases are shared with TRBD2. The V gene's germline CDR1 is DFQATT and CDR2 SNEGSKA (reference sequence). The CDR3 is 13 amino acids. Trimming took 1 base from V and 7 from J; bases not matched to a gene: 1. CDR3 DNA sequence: TGCAGTGCTAGAGCACTAGCGGGGAATGAGCAGTTCTTC. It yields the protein CSARALAGNEQFF.

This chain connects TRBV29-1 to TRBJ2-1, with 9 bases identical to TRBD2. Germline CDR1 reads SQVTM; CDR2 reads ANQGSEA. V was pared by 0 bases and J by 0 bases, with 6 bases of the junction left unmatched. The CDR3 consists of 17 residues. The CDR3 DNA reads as TGCAGCGTTGAAGACCTAGCGGGATGGAGCTCCTACAATGAGCAGTTCTTC. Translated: CSVEDLAGWSSYNEQFF.

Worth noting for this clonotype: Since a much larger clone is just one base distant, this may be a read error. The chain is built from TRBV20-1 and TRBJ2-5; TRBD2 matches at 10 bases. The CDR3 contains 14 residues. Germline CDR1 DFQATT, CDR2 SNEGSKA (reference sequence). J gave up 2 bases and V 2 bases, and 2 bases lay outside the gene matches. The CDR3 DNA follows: TGCAGTGCTAGACTAGCGGGGGAGCAAGAGACCCAGTACTTC. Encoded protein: CSARLAGEQETQYF.

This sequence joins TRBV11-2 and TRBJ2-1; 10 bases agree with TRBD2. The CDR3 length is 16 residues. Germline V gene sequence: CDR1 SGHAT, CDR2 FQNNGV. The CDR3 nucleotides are TGTGCTAGTAGCTTAGAACTAGCGGGAAGTTACAATGAGCAGTTCTTC. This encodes CASSLELAGSYNEQFF.

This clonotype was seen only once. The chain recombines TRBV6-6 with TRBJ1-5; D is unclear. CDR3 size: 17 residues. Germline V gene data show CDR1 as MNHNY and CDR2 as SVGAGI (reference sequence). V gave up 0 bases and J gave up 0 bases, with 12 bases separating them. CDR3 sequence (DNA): TGTGCCAGCAGTTACTCCGGAGAGGAGTCTAGCAATCAGCCCCAGCATTTT. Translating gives CASSYSGEESSNQPQHF.

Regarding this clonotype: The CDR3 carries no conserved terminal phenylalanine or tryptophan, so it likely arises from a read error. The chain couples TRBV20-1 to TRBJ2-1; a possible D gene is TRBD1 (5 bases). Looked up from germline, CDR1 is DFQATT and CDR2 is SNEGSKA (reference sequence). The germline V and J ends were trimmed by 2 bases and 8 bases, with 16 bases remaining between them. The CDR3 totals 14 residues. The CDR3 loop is CSARNEAGLYEQFL. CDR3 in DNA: TGCAGTGCTAGAAATGAGGCAGGGCTATATGAGCAGTTCTTA.

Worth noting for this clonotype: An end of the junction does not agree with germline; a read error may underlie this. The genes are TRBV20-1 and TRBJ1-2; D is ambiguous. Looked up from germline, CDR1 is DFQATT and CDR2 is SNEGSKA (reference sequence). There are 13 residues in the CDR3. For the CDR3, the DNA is TGCAGTGCTAGAGATAGGAGTGGGAATGGCTACACATTC. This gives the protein CSARDRSGNGYTF.

The CDR3: CASSSRVQGQNTGELFF. The CDR3 DNA sequence: TGTGCCAGCAGCTCGAGGGTTCAGGGTCAGAACACCGGGGAGCTGTTTTTT. This chain joins TRBV11-2 and TRBJ2-2, with D perhaps given as TRBD1 or TRBD2 (5 bases each). There are 17 residues in the CDR3. Looked up from germline, CDR1 is SGHAT and CDR2 is FQNNGV. Trimming removed 4 bases at V and 1 base at J, with 16 bases between.

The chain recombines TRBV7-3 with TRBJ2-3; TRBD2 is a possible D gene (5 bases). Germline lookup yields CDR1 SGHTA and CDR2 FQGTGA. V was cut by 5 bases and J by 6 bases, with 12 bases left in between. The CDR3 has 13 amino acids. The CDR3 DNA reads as TGTGCCAGCAGCGCGGGCTACGGGGATACGCAGTATTTT. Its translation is CASSAGYGDTQYF. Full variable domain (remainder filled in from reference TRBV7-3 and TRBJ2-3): GAGVSQTPSNKVTEKGKYVELRCDPISGHTALYWYRQSLGQGPEFLIYFQGTGAADDSGLPNDRFFAVRPEGSVSTLKIQRTERGDSAVYLCASSAGYGDTQYFGPGTRLTVL.

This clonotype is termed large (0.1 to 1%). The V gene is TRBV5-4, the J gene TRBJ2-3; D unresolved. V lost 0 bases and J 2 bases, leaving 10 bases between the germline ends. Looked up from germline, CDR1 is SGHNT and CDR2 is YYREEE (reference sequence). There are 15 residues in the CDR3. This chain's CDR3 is CASSLESRTTDTQYF. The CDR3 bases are TGTGCCAGCAGCTTGGAGAGTAGAACCACAGATACGCAGTATTTT.

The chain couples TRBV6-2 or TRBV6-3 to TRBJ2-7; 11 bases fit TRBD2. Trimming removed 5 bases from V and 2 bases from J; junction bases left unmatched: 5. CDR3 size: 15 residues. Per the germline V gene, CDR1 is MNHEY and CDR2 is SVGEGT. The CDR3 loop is CASSKGLAETYEQYF. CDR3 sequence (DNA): TGTGCCAGCAGTAAGGGACTAGCGGAGACCTACGAGCAGTACTTC.

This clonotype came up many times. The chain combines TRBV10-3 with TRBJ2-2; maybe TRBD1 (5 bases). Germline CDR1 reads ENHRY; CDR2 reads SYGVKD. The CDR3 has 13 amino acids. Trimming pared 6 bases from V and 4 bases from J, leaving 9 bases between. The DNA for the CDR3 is TGTGCCATCAGCAGGGCGGCCACCGGGGAGCTGTTTTTT. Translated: CAISRAATGELFF.

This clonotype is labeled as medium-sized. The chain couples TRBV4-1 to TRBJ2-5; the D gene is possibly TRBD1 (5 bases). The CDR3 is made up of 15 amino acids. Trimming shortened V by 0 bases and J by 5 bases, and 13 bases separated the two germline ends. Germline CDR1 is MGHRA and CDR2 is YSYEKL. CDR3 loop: CASSQEVREQETQYF. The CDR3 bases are TGCGCCAGCAGCCAAGAAGTCAGGGAACAGGAGACCCAGTACTTC.

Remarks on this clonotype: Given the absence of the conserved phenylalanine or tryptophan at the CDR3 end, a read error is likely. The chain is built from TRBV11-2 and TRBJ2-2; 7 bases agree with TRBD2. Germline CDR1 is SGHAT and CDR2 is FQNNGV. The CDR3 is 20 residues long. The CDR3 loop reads CAITPSFGQGLAVNTEELFI. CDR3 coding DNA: TGTGCCATCACCCCCTCATTCGGCCAAGGGCTAGCGGTAAACACCGAGGAGCTGTTTATT.